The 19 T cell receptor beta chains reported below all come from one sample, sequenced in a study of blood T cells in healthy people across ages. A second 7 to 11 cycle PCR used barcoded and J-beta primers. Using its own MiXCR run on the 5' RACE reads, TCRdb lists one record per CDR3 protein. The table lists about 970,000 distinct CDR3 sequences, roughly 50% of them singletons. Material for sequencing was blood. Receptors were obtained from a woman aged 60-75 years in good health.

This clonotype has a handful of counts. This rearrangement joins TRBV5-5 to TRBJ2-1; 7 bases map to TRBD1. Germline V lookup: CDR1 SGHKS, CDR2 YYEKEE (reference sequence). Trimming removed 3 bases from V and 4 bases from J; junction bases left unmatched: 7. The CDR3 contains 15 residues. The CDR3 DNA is TGTGCCAGCAGCTCGGGGACAGAAGCTTACAATGAGCAGTTCTTC. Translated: CASSSGTEAYNEQFF.

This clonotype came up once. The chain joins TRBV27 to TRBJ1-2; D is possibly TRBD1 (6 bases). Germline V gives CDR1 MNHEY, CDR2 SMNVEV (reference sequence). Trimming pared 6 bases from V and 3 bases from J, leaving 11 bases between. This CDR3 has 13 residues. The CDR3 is CASRNREDYGYTF. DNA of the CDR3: TGTGCCAGCAGGAACAGGGAAGACTATGGCTACACCTTC.

DNA for the CDR3: TGCGCCAGCAGCCAAGTTTCCCGGGAACTGTTTTTT. It yields the protein CASSQVSRELFF. This sequence joins TRBV4-1 and TRBJ1-4; D is undetermined. From germline, CDR1 is MGHRA and CDR2 YSYEKL. Trimming pared 1 base from V and 12 bases from J, leaving 9 bases between. The CDR3 sequence is 12 residues long.

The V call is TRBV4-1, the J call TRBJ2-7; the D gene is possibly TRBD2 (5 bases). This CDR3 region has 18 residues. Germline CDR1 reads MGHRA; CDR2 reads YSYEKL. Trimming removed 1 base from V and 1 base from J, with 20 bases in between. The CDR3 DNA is TGCGCCAGCAGCCAAGTACGCCCTTCGTCCGGCGGGTCCTACGAGCAGTACTTC. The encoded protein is CASSQVRPSSGGSYEQYF.

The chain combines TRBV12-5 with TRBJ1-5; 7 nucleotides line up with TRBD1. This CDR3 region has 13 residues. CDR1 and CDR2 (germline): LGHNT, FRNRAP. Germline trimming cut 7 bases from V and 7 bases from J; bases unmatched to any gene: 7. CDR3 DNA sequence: TGTGCTAGTGCCAGGGGGGACGGGCAGCCCCAGCATTTT. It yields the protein CASARGDGQPQHF.

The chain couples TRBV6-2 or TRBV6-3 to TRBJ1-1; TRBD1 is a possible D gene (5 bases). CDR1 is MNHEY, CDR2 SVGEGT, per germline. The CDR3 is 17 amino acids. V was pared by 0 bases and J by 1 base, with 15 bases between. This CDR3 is CASSYSRGAQGNTEAFF. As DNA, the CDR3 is TGTGCCAGCAGTTACTCTCGCGGGGCCCAAGGGAACACTGAAGCTTTCTTT.

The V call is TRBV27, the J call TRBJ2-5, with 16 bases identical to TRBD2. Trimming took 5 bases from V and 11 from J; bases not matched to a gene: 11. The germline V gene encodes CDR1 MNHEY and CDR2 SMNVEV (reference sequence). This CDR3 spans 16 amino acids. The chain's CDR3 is CASSPGTSGRVNEQYF. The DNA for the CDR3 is TGTGCCAGCAGTCCTGGGACTAGCGGGAGGGTCAATGAGCAGTACTTC.

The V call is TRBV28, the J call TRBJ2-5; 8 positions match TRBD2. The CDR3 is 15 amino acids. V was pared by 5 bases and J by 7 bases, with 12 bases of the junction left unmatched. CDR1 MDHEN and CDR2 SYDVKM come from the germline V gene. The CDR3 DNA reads TGTGCCAGCAGTCCGGACTACGCGGGAGGCGGGACCCAGTACTTC. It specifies CASSPDYAGGGTQYF.

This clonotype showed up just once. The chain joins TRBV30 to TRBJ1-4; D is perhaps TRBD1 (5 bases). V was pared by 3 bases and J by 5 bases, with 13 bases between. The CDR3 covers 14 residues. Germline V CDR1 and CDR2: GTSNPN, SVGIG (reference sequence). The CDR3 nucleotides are TGTGCCTGGAGGGCCCTCGGGGGAAATGAAAAACTGTTTTTT. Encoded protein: CAWRALGGNEKLFF.

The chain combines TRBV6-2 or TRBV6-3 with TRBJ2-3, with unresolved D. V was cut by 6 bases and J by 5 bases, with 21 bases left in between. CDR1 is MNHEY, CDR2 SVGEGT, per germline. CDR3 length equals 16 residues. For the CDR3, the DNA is TGTGCCAGCAGCCCGCTACGGAGAAGCTCGGGAGATACGCAGTATTTT. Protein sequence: CASSPLRRSSGDTQYF.

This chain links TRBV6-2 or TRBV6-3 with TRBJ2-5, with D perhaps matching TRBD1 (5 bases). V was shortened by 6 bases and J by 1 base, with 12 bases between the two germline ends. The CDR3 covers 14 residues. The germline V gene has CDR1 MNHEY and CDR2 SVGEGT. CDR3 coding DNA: TGTGCCAGCAGATTTTGGACAAGCCAAGAGACCCAGTACTTC. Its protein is CASRFWTSQETQYF.

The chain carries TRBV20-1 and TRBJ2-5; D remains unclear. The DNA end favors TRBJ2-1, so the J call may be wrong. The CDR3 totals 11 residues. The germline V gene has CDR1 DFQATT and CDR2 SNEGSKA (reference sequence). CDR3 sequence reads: CSASKKETQFF. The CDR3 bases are TGCAGTGCTAGCAAGAAAGAGACCCAGTTCTTC.

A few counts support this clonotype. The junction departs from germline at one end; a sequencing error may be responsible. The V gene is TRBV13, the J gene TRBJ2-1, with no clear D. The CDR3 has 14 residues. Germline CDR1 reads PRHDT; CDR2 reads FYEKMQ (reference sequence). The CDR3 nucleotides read TGTGCCAGCAGCTCCCAGACCTCCTACATTGAGCAGTTCTTC. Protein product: CASSSQTSYIEQFF.

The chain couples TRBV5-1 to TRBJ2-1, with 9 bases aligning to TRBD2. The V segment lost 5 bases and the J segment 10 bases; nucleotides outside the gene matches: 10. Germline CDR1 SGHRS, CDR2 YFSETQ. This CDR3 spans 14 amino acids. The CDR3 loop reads CASSTGGRAIEQFF. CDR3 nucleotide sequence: TGCGCCAGCAGTACTGGCGGGAGGGCCATCGAGCAGTTCTTC.

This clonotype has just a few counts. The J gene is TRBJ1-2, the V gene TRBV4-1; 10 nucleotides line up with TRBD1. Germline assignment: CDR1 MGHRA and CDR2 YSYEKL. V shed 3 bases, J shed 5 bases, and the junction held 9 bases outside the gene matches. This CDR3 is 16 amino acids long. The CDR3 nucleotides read TGCGCCAGCAGCCAGGGACAGGGGACCCGTCGGTATGGCTACACCTTC. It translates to CASSQGQGTRRYGYTF.

For the CDR3, the DNA is TGCAGCGTTGTTGGGAACGGGCACACTGAAGCTTTCTTT. Protein product: CSVVGNGHTEAFF. The chain carries TRBV29-1 and TRBJ1-1; the D is unclear. Trimming shortened V by 4 bases and J by 3 bases, and 12 bases separated the two germline ends. Germline V gene data show CDR1 as SQVTM and CDR2 as ANQGSEA. The length of the CDR3 is 13 residues.

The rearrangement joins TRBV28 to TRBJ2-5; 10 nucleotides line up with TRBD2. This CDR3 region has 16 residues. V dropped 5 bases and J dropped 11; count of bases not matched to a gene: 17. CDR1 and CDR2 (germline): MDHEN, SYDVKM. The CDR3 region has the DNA TGTGCCAGCAGTACCCGACTAGCGGGTAGCTACAATGAGCAGTACTTC. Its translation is CASSTRLAGSYNEQYF.

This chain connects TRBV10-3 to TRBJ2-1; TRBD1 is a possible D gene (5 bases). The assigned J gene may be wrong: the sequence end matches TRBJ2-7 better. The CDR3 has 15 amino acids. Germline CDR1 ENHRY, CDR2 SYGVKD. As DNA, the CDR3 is TGTGCCATCAGTACGGACACCGAATACTACAATGAGCAGTACTTC. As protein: CAISTDTEYYNEQYF.

CDR3 residues: CASSEYRGQETQYF. In DNA, the CDR3 is TGTGCCAGCAGTGAATATAGGGGCCAAGAGACCCAGTACTTC. The chain recombines TRBV2 with TRBJ2-5; the D gene is possibly TRBD1 (5 bases). Germline V CDR1 and CDR2: SNHLY, FYNNEI. This CDR3 has 14 amino acids. V was pared by 2 bases and J by 1 base, with 8 bases between.